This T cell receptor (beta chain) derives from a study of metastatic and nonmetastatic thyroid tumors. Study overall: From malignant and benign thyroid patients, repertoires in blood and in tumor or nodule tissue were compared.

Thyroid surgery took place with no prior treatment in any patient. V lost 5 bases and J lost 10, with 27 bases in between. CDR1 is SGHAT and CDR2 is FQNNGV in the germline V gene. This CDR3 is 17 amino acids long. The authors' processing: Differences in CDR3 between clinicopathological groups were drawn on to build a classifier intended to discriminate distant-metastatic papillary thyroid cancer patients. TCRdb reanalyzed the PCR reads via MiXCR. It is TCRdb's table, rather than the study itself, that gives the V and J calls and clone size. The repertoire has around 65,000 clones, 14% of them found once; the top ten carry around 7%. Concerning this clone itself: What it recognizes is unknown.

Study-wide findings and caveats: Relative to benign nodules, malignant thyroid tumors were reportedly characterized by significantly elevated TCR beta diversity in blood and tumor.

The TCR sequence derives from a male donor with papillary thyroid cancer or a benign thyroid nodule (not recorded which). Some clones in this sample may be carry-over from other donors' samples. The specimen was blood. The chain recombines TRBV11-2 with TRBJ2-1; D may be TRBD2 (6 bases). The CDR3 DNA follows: TGTGCCAGCAGCCCCGCACCGAGGGCTGGGGGGATTGCGGAGCAGTTCTTC. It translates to CASSPAPRAGGIAEQFF.